This record concerns one TCR beta chain sequence. This clone appeared a single time. It lacks a known antigen. Base-call qualities are not available, and no considerably larger clone is one nucleotide away. This record belongs to a study of cytomegalovirus exposure and HLA in healthy donors (dated by TCRdb to 2015 to 2018). Regarding the research as a whole: According to a later analysis, the roughly 130 validation repertoires were produced on the same platform as the roughly 600 repertoires of the first cohort. The study aimed to test whether cataloging public T cell receptors could reveal signatures of past pathogen exposure. A separate validation cohort of 100 to 150 different subjects was used in addition to the roughly 700-subject first cohort. To predict cytomegalovirus infection status, the study combined high-throughput TCR immunosequencing, statistical association of individual TCRs with disease status, and machine learning. General study outcomes and caveats: It was suggested by the authors that the approach could potentially be generalized to other disease states and immunological phenotypes. Three of the identified cytomegalovirus-associated TCR beta chains were confirmed in vitro to be specific for cytomegalovirus antigens. The classifier was reported to diagnose cytomegalovirus status with high specificity and sensitivity in both the original and validation cohorts. A total of about 150 TCR beta chains were listed by the study as associated with cytomegalovirus. A later analysis found that TCRs clustered in the first cohort also tended to co-occur in the approximately 120 validation repertoires, with 94% of cluster scores above 0. Across donors, most TCR sequences were observed very rarely, whereas some public TCRs were present in many individuals. The validation cohort had no HLA typing available for a later analysis, so co-occurrence within that cohort was assessed over all 130 or so repertoires.

Library method: the immunoSEQ multiplex PCR assay. On the authors' methods: A statistical classification framework was developed to diagnose cytomegalovirus status using the catalog of TCR beta chain sequences. TCRdb stores this immuneACCESS table with in-frame sequences only. Part of the clones is absent; in the studies checked, under half of the shortfall reflects unresolved V genes, and no reason is known for the rest. V and J calls and clone size are those listed in that table; D and trimming were worked out from the DNA. This sample holds more than 130,000 clones; 88% were observed only once. Just under 8% of the sample lies in the top ten. From the cysteine through the phenylalanine, the CDR3 covers 15 amino acids. Only the CDR3 part of the read is kept: 45 bases, read in frame from the first base. The V end gives up 5 bases and the J end 1 base, leaving 4 bases in the junction not matched to a gene. CDR1 and CDR2 are read off the germline V gene as MNHNS and SASEGT.

The donors were included in the validation cohort of around 120 subjects, a group kept apart from the roughly 670-subject first cohort. Sequencing was performed on PBMCs. This clonotype originated in a young woman in good health and CMV-seropositive. The sequence joins TRBV6-1 to TRBJ2-1; TRBD2 lines up with 8 middle nucleotides. The CDR3 amino acid sequence is: CASSFLAGSYNEQFF. The bases read TGTGCCAGCAGTTTCCTAGCGGGTTCCTACAATGAGCAGTTCTTC.